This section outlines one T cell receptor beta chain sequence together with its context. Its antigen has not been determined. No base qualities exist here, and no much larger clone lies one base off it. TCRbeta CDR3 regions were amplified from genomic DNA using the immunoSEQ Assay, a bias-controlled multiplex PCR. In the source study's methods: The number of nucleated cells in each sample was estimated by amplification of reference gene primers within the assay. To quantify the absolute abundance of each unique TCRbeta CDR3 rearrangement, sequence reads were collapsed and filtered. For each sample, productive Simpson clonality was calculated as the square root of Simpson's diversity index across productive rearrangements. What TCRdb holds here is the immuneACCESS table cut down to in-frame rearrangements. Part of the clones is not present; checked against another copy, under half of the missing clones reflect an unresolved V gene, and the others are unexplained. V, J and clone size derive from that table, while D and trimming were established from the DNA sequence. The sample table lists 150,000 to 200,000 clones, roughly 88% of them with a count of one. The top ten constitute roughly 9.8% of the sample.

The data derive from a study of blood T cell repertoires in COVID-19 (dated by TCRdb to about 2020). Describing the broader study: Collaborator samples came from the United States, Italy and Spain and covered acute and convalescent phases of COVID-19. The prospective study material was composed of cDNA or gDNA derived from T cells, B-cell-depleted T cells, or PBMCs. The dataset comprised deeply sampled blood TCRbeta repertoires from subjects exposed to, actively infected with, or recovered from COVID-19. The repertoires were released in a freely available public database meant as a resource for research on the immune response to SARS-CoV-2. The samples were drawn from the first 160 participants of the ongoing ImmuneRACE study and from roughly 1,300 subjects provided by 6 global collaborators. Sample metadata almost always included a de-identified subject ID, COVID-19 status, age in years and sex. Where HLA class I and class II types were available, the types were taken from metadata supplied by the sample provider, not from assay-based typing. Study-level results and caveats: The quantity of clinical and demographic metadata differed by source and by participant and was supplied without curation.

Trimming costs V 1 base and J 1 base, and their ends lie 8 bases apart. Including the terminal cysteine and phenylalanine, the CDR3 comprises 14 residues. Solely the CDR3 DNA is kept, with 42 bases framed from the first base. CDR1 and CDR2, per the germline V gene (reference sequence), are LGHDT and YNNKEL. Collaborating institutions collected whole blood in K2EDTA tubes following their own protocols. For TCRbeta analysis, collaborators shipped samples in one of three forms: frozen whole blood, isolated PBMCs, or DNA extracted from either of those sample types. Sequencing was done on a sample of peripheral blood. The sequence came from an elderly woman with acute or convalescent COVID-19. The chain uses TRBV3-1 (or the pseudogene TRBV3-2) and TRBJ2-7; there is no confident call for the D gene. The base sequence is TGTGCCAGCAGCCAAGGGGCTACGTCCTACGAGCAGTACTTC. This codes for CASSQGATSYEQYF.